This T cell receptor (beta chain) stems from a study of blood T cell repertoires in COVID-19. Study-wide background: In each case, the material was cDNA or gDNA derived from T cells, B-cell-depleted T cells, or PBMCs.

Sequencing used immunoSEQ multiplex PCR; TCRdb keeps in-frame clones, though not all of them. The sample contains around 700,000 clones, around 90% of which appear only once. Only one count was recorded for this clone. Germline V gene lookup returns CDR1 SQVTM and CDR2 ANQGSEA. V gave up 4 bases and J gave up 0 bases; unmatched junction bases: 8. CDR3 length: 15 residues. Input material: peripheral blood. This clonotype was obtained from a woman younger than 30 with acute or convalescent COVID-19. The V call is TRBV29-1, the J call TRBJ2-7, with 8 nucleotides matching TRBD1. In nucleotides, the CDR3 is TGCAGCGTTGTCGACAGGGGTGCTACCTCCTACGAGCAGTACTTC. Translating it yields CSVVDRGATSYEQYF.